The 22 T cell receptor beta chains below all came from one sample that was sequenced in a study of cytomegalovirus exposure and HLA in healthy donors listed by TCRdb under 2017. Library method: the immunoSEQ multiplex PCR assay. A mixture of 60 forward primers for TCR Vbeta segments and 13 reverse primers for TCR Jbeta segments was used in the multiplex PCR. As stored in TCRdb, this immuneACCESS dataset retains in-frame rearrangements with V and J assigned. A fraction of the clones does not appear; measured against another copy, unresolved V genes explain less than half of the discrepancy, and the remainder lacks a known reason. The sample profile shows around 150,000 clones; roughly 71% of them were found once. Roughly 7.3% of the sample belongs to the ten largest clones. The sequencing sample was made of PBMCs. The receptors originated from a male donor in good health and CMV-seropositive.

V usage is TRBV7-9 and J usage is TRBJ1-6; 7 nucleotides match TRBD1. CDR3 length equals 17 residues. Germline V gives CDR1 SEHNR, CDR2 FQNEAQ (reference sequence). After removal of 1 base from V and 6 bases from J, the junction contained 9 bases not matched to a gene. CDR3 nucleotides: TGTGCCAGCAGCTTAGGTCGGGACAGTCTATTTAATTCACCCCTCCACTTT. Translating gives CASSLGRDSLFNSPLHF.

Note on this clone: This same CDR3 is encoded by further DNA sequences in the sample. The rearrangement joins TRBV10-2 to TRBJ2-5, with D possibly TRBD2 on 5 matching bases. The germline V and J ends were trimmed by 4 bases and 3 bases, with 21 bases remaining between them. From germline, CDR1 is WSHSY and CDR2 SAAADI. The CDR3 runs 17 residues. The CDR3 protein is CASSGTRWLAREETQYF. In DNA, the CDR3 is TGCGCCAGCAGTGGAACGCGGTGGCTAGCCCGGGAAGAGACCCAGTACTTC.

The rearrangement uses TRBV11-2 and TRBJ2-7; 8 bases agree with TRBD1. The CDR3 runs to 13 residues. Trimming cost V 5 bases and J 10 bases; bases outside gene matches: 10. Germline V gene data show CDR1 as SGHAT and CDR2 as FQNNGV. CDR3 sequence: CASSPRDRLAQYF. The CDR3 DNA reads TGTGCCAGCAGCCCGAGGGACAGGTTAGCACAGTACTTC.

This clone was detected only once. The rearrangement links TRBV5-1 to TRBJ1-4; TRBD1 agrees at 7 bases. The CDR3 is 17 residues long. From germline, CDR1 is SGHRS and CDR2 YFSETQ. The junction had 17 bases not matched to a gene; V was cut back by 5 bases and J by 7 bases. The CDR3 DNA follows: TGCGCCAGCAGGAAATTACCCACAGGGGCACAGGTTGAAAAACTGTTTTTT. It is translated as CASRKLPTGAQVEKLFF.

V is TRBV2 and J is TRBJ1-1; TRBD1 might be the D (6 bases). This CDR3 is 13 amino acids long. The V and J ends lost 7 bases and 1 base respectively, with 10 bases between them. Germline V gene sequence: CDR1 SNHLY, CDR2 FYNNEI. For the CDR3, the DNA is TGTGCCAGCAAGGGGGGGCAGAACACTGAAGCTTTCTTT. Translating it yields CASKGGQNTEAFF.

This clone was seen just once. The chain employs TRBV6-5 and TRBJ2-1; tentatively, D is TRBD1 (6 bases). The V gene lost 0 bases and the J gene lost 1 base, with 7 bases spanning the gap. The germline gives CDR1 MNHEY, CDR2 SVGAGI. This CDR3 has 15 residues. The chain's CDR3 is CASSYSGGSYNEQFF. CDR3 coding DNA: TGTGCCAGCAGTTACTCAGGGGGTTCCTACAATGAGCAGTTCTTC.

The chain has TRBV6-5 and TRBJ1-1; unclear D gene. Germline CDR1 is MNHEY and CDR2 is SVGAGI. V lost 4 bases to trimming and J lost 5 bases, with 5 bases between them. The CDR3 loop spans 11 amino acids. DNA for the CDR3: TGTGCCAGCAGTTCTAGAACTGAAGCTTTCTTT. Translation gives CASSSRTEAFF.

The V and J genes are TRBV9 and TRBJ2-3, with D uncertain. This CDR3 contains 16 residues. Germline CDR1 is SGDLS and CDR2 is YYNGEE. The V end lost 3 bases, the J end lost 0 bases, and 14 bases lay between the germline ends. The CDR3 protein is CASSAYSASSTDTQYF. In nucleotides, the CDR3 is TGTGCCAGCAGCGCGTATTCTGCGAGTAGCACAGATACGCAGTATTTT.

The chain combines TRBV11-1 with TRBJ1-1; 7 bases align to TRBD1. V trimming: 6 bases; J trimming: 0 bases; junction bases outside the gene matches: 7. CDR1 and CDR2 from the germline V gene are SGHAT and FQDESV (reference sequence). The CDR3 is made up of 15 amino acids. The CDR3 spells CASRPPTGLNTEAFF. Written as DNA, the CDR3 is TGTGCCAGCAGGCCACCGACAGGGCTGAACACTGAAGCTTTCTTT.

This clone was observed once. The V and J genes are TRBV4-3 and TRBJ2-3; TRBD2 agrees at 8 bases. Trimming at V came to 2 bases and at J to 6 bases, leaving 7 bases not matched to a gene. The CDR3 contains 15 residues. CDR1 LGHNA and CDR2 YSLEER come from the germline V gene. CDR3 DNA sequence: TGCGCCAGCAGCCAAAGCAGCGGGGGTCGTGATACGCAGTATTTT. Translating gives CASSQSSGGRDTQYF.

The chain combines TRBV9 with TRBJ1-1; 7 nucleotides line up with TRBD1. J gave up 6 bases and V 2 bases, and 13 bases lay outside the gene matches. Germline-derived CDR1 and CDR2 are SGDLS and YYNGEE. The length of the CDR3 is 16 residues. For the CDR3, the DNA is TGTGCCAGCAGCGTGCATTGGGATGAGGGGGCCCCTGAAGCTTTCTTT. Translated: CASSVHWDEGAPEAFF. Complete variable domain (other parts from reference TRBV9 and TRBJ1-1): DSGVTQTPKHLITATGQRVTLRCSPRSGDLSVYWYQQSLDQGLQFLIQYYNGEERAKGNILERFSAQQFPDLHSELNLSSLELGDSALYFCASSVHWDEGAPEAFFGQGTRLTVV.

J is TRBJ1-2 and V is TRBV4-1, with 9 bases lining up with TRBD1. V shed 3 bases, J shed 2 bases, and the junction held 7 bases outside the gene matches. In germline, CDR1 is MGHRA, CDR2 YSYEKL. The CDR3 contains 16 residues. The DNA of the CDR3 is TGCGCCAGCAGCCACAACCCGGGACAGGGAAACTATGGCTACACCTTC. Protein: CASSHNPGQGNYGYTF.

V gene TRBV7-8 combines with J gene TRBJ2-5; no clear D gene. The V end was cut by 1 base, the J end by 3 bases, with 9 bases between. Germline lookup yields CDR1 SGHVS and CDR2 FQNEAQ. This CDR3 has 14 amino acids. CDR3 coding DNA: TGTGCCAGCAGCTTAGGTCTGCGAAAAGAGACCCAGTACTTC. As protein: CASSLGLRKETQYF.

The CDR3 DNA reads TGTGCCAGCAGCCTAGACAGGGTTCAGGGTGGCTACACCTTC. Its protein is CASSLDRVQGGYTF. The rearrangement joins TRBV7-2 to TRBJ1-2; the match to TRBD1 covers 7 bases. Germline V lookup: CDR1 SGHTA, CDR2 FQGNSA. The CDR3 has 14 residues. V was pared by 5 bases and J by 7 bases, with 10 bases of the junction left unmatched.

This chain links TRBV7-6 with TRBJ2-3, with D tentatively TRBD2 (6 bases). Germline V gene lookup returns CDR1 SGHVS and CDR2 FNYEAQ. The V gene lost 3 bases and the J gene lost 5 bases, with 12 bases spanning the gap. This CDR3 spans 14 amino acids. As DNA, the CDR3 is TGTGCCAGCAGCTTTGGGGGGAGCGTAGATACGCAGTATTTT. Translation: CASSFGGSVDTQYF.

J is TRBJ2-7 and V is TRBV4-1, with D unclear. V was trimmed by 0 bases and J by 6 bases, leaving 9 bases between them. CDR3 length: 13 amino acids. Germline-derived CDR1 and CDR2 are MGHRA and YSYEKL. The CDR3 DNA sequence: TGCGCCAGCAGCCAAGAAGGCGCTAGCGAGCAGTACTTC. Protein sequence: CASSQEGASEQYF.

V is TRBV11-2 and J is TRBJ2-5; the D gene is possibly TRBD1 (6 bases). V shed 4 bases and J shed 11 bases, with 17 bases lying between them. Per germline, CDR1 SGHAT and CDR2 FQNNGV. This CDR3 comprises 13 residues. The CDR3 region is CASSSTGIGEQYF. The CDR3 DNA is TGTGCCAGCAGCTCCACAGGGATAGGGGAGCAGTACTTC.

This clone was recorded only once. This chain links TRBV12-5 with TRBJ2-7; 8 bases map to TRBD2. The germline CDR1 and CDR2 sequences are LGHNT and FRNRAP. CDR3 length: 18 amino acids. J gave up 0 bases and V 0 bases, and 10 bases lay outside the gene matches. CDR3 protein: CASGLVERGRAFSYEQYF. The CDR3 bases are TGTGCTAGTGGTTTGGTAGAGCGGGGGCGGGCGTTCTCCTACGAGCAGTACTTC.

A note on this clone: This sample includes further DNA sequences coding for the same CDR3. The DNA for the CDR3 is TGTGCCAGCTCACCAGGGCTTAGCAATCAGCCCCAGCATTTT. Translating gives CASSPGLSNQPQHF. This sequence joins TRBV18 and TRBJ1-5; D is unclear. Germline CDR1 KGHSH, CDR2 LQKENI. The length of the CDR3 is 14 residues. Trimming pared 2 bases from V and 0 bases from J, leaving 5 bases between. The whole variable domain, remainder taken from reference TRBV18 and TRBJ1-5, is NAGVMQNPRHLVRRRGQEARLRCSPMKGHSHVYWYRQLPEEGLKFMVYLQKENIIDESGMPKERFSAEFPKEGPSILRIQQVVRGDSAAYFCASSPGLSNQPQHFGDGTRLSIL.

The chain has TRBV7-2 and TRBJ2-1; D ambiguous. This CDR3 has 16 residues. Trimming left V 0 bases short and J 6 bases short, with 15 bases between. The germline CDR1 and CDR2 sequences are SGHTA and FQGNSA. CDR3: CASSLALGSGSNEQFF. CDR3 nucleotides: TGTGCCAGCAGCTTAGCGCTTGGTTCAGGAAGCAATGAGCAGTTCTTC.

This clone occurred a few times. The rearrangement joins TRBV13 to TRBJ1-1; possible D gene TRBD1, 6 bases. Trimming took off 6 bases at V and 3 bases at J, with 17 bases between the two ends. CDR1 and CDR2 (germline): PRHDT, FYEKMQ (reference sequence). The CDR3 has 15 residues. The CDR3: CASSPPGGGDTEAFF. The CDR3 DNA reads as TGTGCCAGCAGTCCGCCGGGGGGCGGGGACACTGAAGCTTTCTTT.

The CDR3 nucleotides read TGTGCCAGCAGTCCCAGGACAGGGGGCGCAAACATTCAGTACTTC. This sequence encodes CASSPRTGGANIQYF. The chain recombines TRBV6-1 with TRBJ2-4, with 11 bases fitting TRBD1. V trimming: 5 bases; J trimming: 6 bases; junction bases outside the gene matches: 6. Germline loops: CDR1 MNHNS, CDR2 SASEGT. The CDR3 runs 15 residues.